The 11 T cell receptor beta chains listed next were all sequenced from one sample in a study of cytomegalovirus exposure and HLA in healthy donors. Sequencing used immunoSEQ multiplex PCR; TCRdb keeps in-frame clones, though not all of them. This table holds 250,000 to 400,000 clones, over 75% found once. The sample taken for sequencing was PBMCs. Receptors originate from a man in his thirties or forties in good health and CMV-seronegative.

V usage is TRBV7-9 and J usage is TRBJ1-1; maybe TRBD1 (6 bases). Germline V gene lookup returns CDR1 SEHNR and CDR2 FQNEAQ (reference sequence). V lost 5 bases, J lost 0 bases, and 16 bases lay in between. This CDR3 comprises 16 residues. The CDR3 protein is CASSPPGGQMNTEAFF. CDR3 DNA: TGTGCCAGCAGCCCTCCTGGGGGCCAGATGAACACTGAAGCTTTCTTT. Full variable domain (missing parts from reference TRBV7-9 and TRBJ1-1): DTGVSQNPRHKITKRGQNVTFRCDPISEHNRLYWYRQTLGQGPEFLTYFQNEAQLEKSRLLSDRFSAERPKGSFSTLEIQRTEQGDSAMYLCASSPPGGQMNTEAFFGQGTRLTVV.

V and J are TRBV7-9 and TRBJ1-5, with no clear D. The V gene's germline CDR1 is SEHNR and CDR2 FQNEAQ (reference sequence). The CDR3 spans 14 residues. With 5 bases removed from V and 1 base from J, the gap between germline ends came to 9 bases. The CDR3 sequence: CASSTSGSNQPQHF. CDR3 nucleotides: TGTGCCAGCAGCACCTCGGGAAGCAATCAGCCCCAGCATTTT.

DNA of the CDR3: TGTGCCAGCAGCTCCAGCGATCAGCCCCAGCATTTT. Its translation: CASSSSDQPQHF. J is TRBJ1-5 and V is TRBV7-9; no firm D call. Trimming took 4 bases from V and 5 from J, leaving 6 bases between them. CDR1 is SEHNR, CDR2 FQNEAQ, per germline (reference sequence). This CDR3 is 12 amino acids long.

This sequence joins TRBV6-1 and TRBJ1-2; the D is unclear. Trimming shortened V by 5 bases and J by 3 bases, and 4 bases separated the two germline ends. CDR1 and CDR2 (germline): MNHNS, SASEGT. This CDR3 contains 11 residues. The DNA of the CDR3 is TGTGCCAGCAGTTCTGACTATGGCTACACCTTC. This encodes CASSSDYGYTF.

The V gene is TRBV29-1, the J gene TRBJ1-1; TRBD1 matches at 7 bases. The CDR3 consists of 12 residues. J gave up 2 bases and V 5 bases, and 2 bases lay outside the gene matches. Germline values: CDR1 SQVTM, CDR2 ANQGSEA. Here the CDR3 reads CSVNRGNTEAFF. The CDR3 region has the DNA TGCAGCGTTAACAGGGGTAACACTGAAGCTTTCTTT.

This clone was found once. CDR3 sequence reads: CAISEGTSGEYNEQFF. CDR3 nucleotides: TGTGCCATCAGTGAGGGGACTAGCGGGGAATACAATGAGCAGTTCTTC. The J gene is TRBJ2-1, the V gene TRBV10-3; the match to TRBD2 covers 13 bases. Germline CDR1 and CDR2: ENHRY and SYGVKD. CDR3 length: 16 amino acids. J lost 4 bases, V lost 2 bases, and 2 bases had no gene match.

The V call is TRBV18, the J call TRBJ1-2; unclear D gene. V was shortened by 6 bases and J by 6 bases, with 17 bases between the two germline ends. Germline V gives CDR1 KGHSH, CDR2 LQKENI. This CDR3 spans 14 amino acids. As DNA, the CDR3 is TGTGCCAGCTCCCGGGTTTCGGAGGGAGATGGCTACACCTTC. This gives the protein CASSRVSEGDGYTF.

V and J are TRBV7-2 and TRBJ2-3; 10 positions agree with TRBD2. The CDR3 is 16 residues long. Germline-derived CDR1 and CDR2 are SGHTA and FQGNSA. J gave up 3 bases and V 5 bases, and 8 bases lay outside the gene matches. The CDR3 coding sequence is TGTGCCAGCAGCACCCAAGCGGGGGGGGCTACAGATACGCAGTATTTT. It encodes CASSTQAGGATDTQYF.

The genes are TRBV6-1 and TRBJ1-5; D uncertain. CDR3 size: 15 residues. V was cut by 7 bases and J by 2 bases, with 15 bases left in between. The germline CDR1 and CDR2 sequences are MNHNS and SASEGT. The DNA for the CDR3 is TGTGCCAGCACCCGCGTCCGGGAGGGCAATCAGCCCCAGCATTTT. The encoded protein is CASTRVREGNQPQHF.

V is TRBV10-3 and J is TRBJ1-4, with TRBD1 as a possible D gene (5 bases). The germline CDR1 and CDR2 sequences are ENHRY and SYGVKD. Trimming stripped 4 bases from V and 4 bases from J, with 7 bases between. The CDR3 sequence is 13 residues long. The CDR3 DNA follows: TGTGCCATCAGTGTGACAGTTAATGAAAAACTGTTTTTT. Translated: CAISVTVNEKLFF.

This clone was picked up a small number of times. V gene TRBV4-1 combines with J gene TRBJ1-6; D may be TRBD1 (5 bases). Trimming left V 1 base short and J 11 bases short, with 9 bases between. The CDR3 spans 13 residues. CDR1 and CDR2 from the germline V gene are MGHRA and YSYEKL. CDR3 coding DNA: TGCGCCAGCAGCCAAGGACAGTTGACACCCCTCCACTTT. It translates to CASSQGQLTPLHF.